What follows are 13 T cell receptor beta chains derived from one specimen sequenced in a study of blood T cell repertoires in COVID-19. The repertoire was sequenced with immunoSEQ multiplex PCR; TCRdb's copy has only in-frame clones and lacks some. This sample yields some 120,000 clones, of which roughly 91% are seen a single time; approximately 19% belongs to the top ten. The material sequenced was peripheral blood. These receptors were taken from a human donor with acute or convalescent COVID-19. The donor label of this sample is uncertain.

V gene TRBV7-9 combines with J gene TRBJ1-1; TRBD1 matches at 7 bases. V lost 5 bases to trimming and J lost 7 bases; unmatched junction nucleotides: 13. CDR1 SEHNR and CDR2 FQNEAQ come from the germline V gene (reference sequence). The CDR3 is 15 amino acids. The CDR3 nucleotides are TGTGCCAGCAGCCCACGTCCAGGGGGACCTATTGAAGCTTTCTTT. It is translated as CASSPRPGGPIEAFF.

The chain carries TRBV21-1 and TRBJ2-3; the D call in the table, TRBD2, was not verified against the DNA. TRBV21-1 corresponds to a pseudogene. This CDR3 is built from 16 residues. The CDR3 nucleotides are TGTGCCAGCAGCAAAGTCCGGGAGGGTTCGTTACATACGCAGTATTTT. Translation: CASSKVREGSLHTQYF.

V usage is TRBV2 and J usage is TRBJ2-5; 10 bases are a match to TRBD1. Trimming at V came to 5 bases and at J to 4 bases, leaving 4 bases not matched to a gene. This CDR3 comprises 14 residues. Per germline, CDR1 SNHLY and CDR2 FYNNEI. CDR3 sequence: CASSRQGALETQYF. DNA for the CDR3: TGTGCCAGCAGTCGACAGGGGGCGCTAGAGACCCAGTACTTC.

The chain recombines TRBV5-1 with TRBJ1-1; D may be TRBD1 (6 bases). This CDR3 contains 15 residues. V lost 4 bases to trimming and J lost 2 bases, with 15 bases between them. Germline V gene sequence: CDR1 SGHRS, CDR2 YFSETQ. CDR3: CASSVPTGSNTEAFF. The CDR3, as DNA: TGCGCCAGCAGCGTACCGACAGGTTCAAACACTGAAGCTTTCTTT.

The chain recombines TRBV5-1 with TRBJ1-1; D is perhaps TRBD1 (6 bases). The CDR3 covers 13 residues. Trimming stripped 5 bases from V and 11 bases from J, with 19 bases between. Germline V gene sequence: CDR1 SGHRS, CDR2 YFSETQ. CDR3 coding DNA: TGCGCCAGCAGTCGGGTCGGAGGGGGGGCGGCTTTCTTT. It translates to CASSRVGGGAAFF.

The chain employs TRBV3-1 (or the pseudogene TRBV3-2) and TRBJ2-5; TRBD2 matches 8 bases. The CDR3 has 14 residues. Germline V lookup: CDR1 LGHDT, CDR2 YNNKEL (reference sequence). The ends lost 2 bases at V and 5 bases at J; junction bases unmatched: 4. The CDR3 is CASSQRGGRETQYF. Here the CDR3 DNA reads TGTGCCAGCAGCCAACGGGGGGGCCGGGAGACCCAGTACTTC.

V usage is TRBV11-2 and J usage is TRBJ2-2, with TRBD1 matching 8 bases. Germline V lookup: CDR1 SGHAT, CDR2 FQNNGV. The V segment lost 2 bases and the J segment 6 bases; nucleotides outside the gene matches: 5. This CDR3 has 15 amino acids. The CDR3 DNA reads TGTGCCAGCAGCTTAACCGACAGGGGCCCCGGGGAGCTGTTTTTT. Translated, it gives CASSLTDRGPGELFF.

This clone was seen once. V and J are TRBV12-3 or TRBV12-4 and TRBJ2-7, with unresolved D. The V end was cut by 2 bases, the J end by 3 bases, with 8 bases between. This CDR3 contains 13 residues. CDR3 nucleotides: TGTGCCAGCAGTTTAAGACGGAGCTACGAGCAGTACTTC. It is translated as CASSLRRSYEQYF.

The chain is built from TRBV11-2 and TRBJ2-1; the D gene is possibly TRBD1 (6 bases). Deletions cut 1 base from V and 1 base from J, with 8 bases between. Looked up from germline, CDR1 is SGHAT and CDR2 is FQNNGV. This CDR3 is built from 15 residues. The CDR3 nucleotides read TGTGCCAGCAGCTTAGGGGGGCAATCCTACAATGAGCAGTTCTTC. The encoded protein is CASSLGGQSYNEQFF. Looking up the rest from reference TRBV11-2 and TRBJ2-1 gives the full variable domain: EAGVAQSPRYKIIEKRQSVAFWCNPISGHATLYWYQQILGQGPKLLIQFQNNGVVDDSQLPKDRFSAERLKGVDSTLKIQPAKLEDSAVYLCASSLGGQSYNEQFFGPGTRLTVL.

The V call is TRBV29-1, the J call TRBJ1-2, with D uncertain. CDR1 and CDR2 from the germline V gene are SQVTM and ANQGSEA. Trimming shortened V by 5 bases and J by 7 bases, and 2 bases separated the two germline ends. This CDR3 is built from 8 residues. The CDR3 nucleotides read TGCAGCGTTCGTGGCTACACCTTC. Protein: CSVRGYTF.

The chain uses TRBV6-6 and TRBJ1-6, with 9 bases that match TRBD1. V lost 5 bases and J lost 1; bases outside the gene matches: 6. Germline V gene data show CDR1 as MNHNY and CDR2 as SVGAGI (reference sequence). This CDR3 is 17 amino acids long. The CDR3 bases are TGTGCCAGCAGTCTCCGGGACAGGGCATCCTATAATTCACCCCTCCACTTT. This codes for CASSLRDRASYNSPLHF.

This rearrangement joins TRBV28 to TRBJ2-1; 9 bases agree with TRBD2. With V trimmed by 7 bases and J by 8 bases, 15 bases remained unmatched. The CDR3 covers 16 residues. Germline lookup yields CDR1 MDHEN and CDR2 SYDVKM. DNA of the CDR3: TGTGCCAGCACCCTGGGACTAGCCGGATTGAGGGATGAGCAGTTCTTC. Protein: CASTLGLAGLRDEQFF.

The DNA of the CDR3 is TGTGCCAGCAGCCAAGCATCCGGCACAGGGGCGCGCAATGAGCAGTTCTTC. This codes for CASSQASGTGARNEQFF. J is TRBJ2-1 and V is TRBV3-1 (or the pseudogene TRBV3-2); TRBD1 aligns across 7 bases. Per the germline V gene, CDR1 is LGHDT and CDR2 is YNNKEL (reference sequence). The CDR3 sequence is 17 residues long. V shed 1 base and J 6 bases; nucleotides not matched to a gene: 12.